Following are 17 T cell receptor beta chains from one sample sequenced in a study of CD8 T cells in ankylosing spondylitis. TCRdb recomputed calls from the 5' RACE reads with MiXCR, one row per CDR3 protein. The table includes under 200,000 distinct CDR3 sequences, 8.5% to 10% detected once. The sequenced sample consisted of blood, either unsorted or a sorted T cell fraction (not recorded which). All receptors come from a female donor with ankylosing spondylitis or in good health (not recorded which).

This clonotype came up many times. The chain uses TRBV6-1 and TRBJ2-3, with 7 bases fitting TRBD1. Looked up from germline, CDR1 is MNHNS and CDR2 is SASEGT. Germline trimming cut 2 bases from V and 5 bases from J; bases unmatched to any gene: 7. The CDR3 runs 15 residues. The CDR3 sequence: CASSERQGVGDTQYF. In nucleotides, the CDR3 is TGTGCCAGCAGTGAAAGGCAGGGGGTCGGAGATACGCAGTATTTT.

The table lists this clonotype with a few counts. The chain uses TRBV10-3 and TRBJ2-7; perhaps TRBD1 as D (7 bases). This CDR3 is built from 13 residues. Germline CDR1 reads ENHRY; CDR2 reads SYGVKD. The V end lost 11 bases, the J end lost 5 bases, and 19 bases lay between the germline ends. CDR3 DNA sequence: TGTGCCGTCTTGACAGGGACTGGGGACGAGCAGTACTTC. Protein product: CAVLTGTGDEQYF.

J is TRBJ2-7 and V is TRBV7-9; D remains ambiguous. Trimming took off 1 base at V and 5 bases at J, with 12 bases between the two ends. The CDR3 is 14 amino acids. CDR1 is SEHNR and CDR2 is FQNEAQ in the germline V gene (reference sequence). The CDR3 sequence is CASSLESRSNEQYF. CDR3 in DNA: TGTGCCAGCAGCTTAGAATCCAGGAGCAACGAGCAGTACTTC.

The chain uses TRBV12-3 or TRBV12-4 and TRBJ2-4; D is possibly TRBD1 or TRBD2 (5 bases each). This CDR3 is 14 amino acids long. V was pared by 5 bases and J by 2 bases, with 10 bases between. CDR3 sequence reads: CASSPGTPKNIQYF. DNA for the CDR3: TGTGCCAGCAGTCCCGGGACCCCCAAAAACATTCAGTACTTC.

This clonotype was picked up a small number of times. CDR3 in amino acids: CSAREPSSNQPQHF. CDR3 nucleotide sequence: TGCAGTGCTAGAGAACCCAGTAGCAATCAGCCCCAGCATTTT. The chain links TRBV20-1 to TRBJ1-5; no clear D gene. V was pared by 0 bases and J by 0 bases, with 6 bases between. This CDR3 is built from 14 residues. CDR1 is DFQATT and CDR2 is SNEGSKA in the germline V gene (reference sequence).

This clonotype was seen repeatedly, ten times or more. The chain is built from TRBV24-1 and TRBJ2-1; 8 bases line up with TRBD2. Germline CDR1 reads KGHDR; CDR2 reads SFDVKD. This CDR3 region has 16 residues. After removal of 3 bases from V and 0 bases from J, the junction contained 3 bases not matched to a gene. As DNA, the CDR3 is TGTGCCACCAGTGATCCCCGGGAGGGCTCCTACAATGAGCAGTTCTTC. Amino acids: CATSDPREGSYNEQFF.

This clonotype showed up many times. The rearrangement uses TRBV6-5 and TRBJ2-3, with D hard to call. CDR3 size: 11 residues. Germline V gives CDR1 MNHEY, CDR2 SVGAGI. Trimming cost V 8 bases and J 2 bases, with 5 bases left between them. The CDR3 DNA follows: TGTGCCAGCTGGCACACAGATACGCAGTATTTT. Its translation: CASWHTDTQYF.

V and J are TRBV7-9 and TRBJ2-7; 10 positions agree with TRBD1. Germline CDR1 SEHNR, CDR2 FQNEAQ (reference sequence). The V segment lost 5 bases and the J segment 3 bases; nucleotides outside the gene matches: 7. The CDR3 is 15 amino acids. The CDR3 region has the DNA TGTGCCAGCAGCGGGGCCGGGACAGGGGTCTACGAGCAGTACTTC. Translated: CASSGAGTGVYEQYF.

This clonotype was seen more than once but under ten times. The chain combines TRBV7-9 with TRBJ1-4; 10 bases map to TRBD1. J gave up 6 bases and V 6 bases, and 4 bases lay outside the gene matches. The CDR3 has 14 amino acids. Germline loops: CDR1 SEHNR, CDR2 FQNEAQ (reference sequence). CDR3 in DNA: TGTGCCAGCAGGCCCGGGACAGGGGATGAAAAACTGTTTTTT. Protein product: CASRPGTGDEKLFF.

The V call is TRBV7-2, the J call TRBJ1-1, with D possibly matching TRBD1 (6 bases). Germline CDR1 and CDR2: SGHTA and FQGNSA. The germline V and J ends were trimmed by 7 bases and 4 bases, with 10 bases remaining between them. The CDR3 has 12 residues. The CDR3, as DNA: TGTGCCAGCAAGGGGGTGGGCACTGAAGCTTTCTTT. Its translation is CASKGVGTEAFF. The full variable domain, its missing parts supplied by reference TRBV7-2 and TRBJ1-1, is GAGVSQSPSNKVTEKGKDVELRCDPISGHTALYWYRQSLGQGLEFLIYFQGNSAPDKSGLPSDRFSAERTGGSVSTLTIQRTQQEDSAVYLCASKGVGTEAFFGQGTRLTVV.

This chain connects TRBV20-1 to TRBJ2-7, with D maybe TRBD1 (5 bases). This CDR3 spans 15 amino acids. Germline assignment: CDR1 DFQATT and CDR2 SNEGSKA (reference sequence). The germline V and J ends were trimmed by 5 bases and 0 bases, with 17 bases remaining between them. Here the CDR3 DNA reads TGCAGTGCTTTAAAAGGGGCCCGCGGCTCCTACGAGCAGTACTTC. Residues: CSALKGARGSYEQYF.

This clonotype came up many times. CDR3 region: CASSFGLAGVRTGELFF. DNA for the CDR3: TGCGCCAGCAGCTTCGGACTAGCGGGGGTCAGAACCGGGGAGCTGTTTTTT. This sequence joins TRBV5-1 and TRBJ2-2, with TRBD2 matching over 13 bases. Germline V gene data show CDR1 as SGHRS and CDR2 as YFSETQ. This CDR3 contains 17 residues. V lost 2 bases and J lost 5; bases outside the gene matches: 6.

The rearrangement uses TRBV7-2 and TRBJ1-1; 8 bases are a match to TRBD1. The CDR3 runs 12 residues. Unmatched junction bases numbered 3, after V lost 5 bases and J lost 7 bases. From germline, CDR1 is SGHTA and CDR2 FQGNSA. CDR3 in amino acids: CASSPGQGEAFF. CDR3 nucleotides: TGTGCCAGCAGCCCCGGACAGGGTGAAGCTTTCTTT.

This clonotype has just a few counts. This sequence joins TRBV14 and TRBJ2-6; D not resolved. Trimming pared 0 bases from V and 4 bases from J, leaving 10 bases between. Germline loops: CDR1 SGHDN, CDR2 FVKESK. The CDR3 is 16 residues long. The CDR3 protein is CASSQDNSLGANVLTF. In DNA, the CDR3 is TGTGCCAGCAGCCAAGATAACAGCCTCGGGGCCAACGTCCTGACTTTC.

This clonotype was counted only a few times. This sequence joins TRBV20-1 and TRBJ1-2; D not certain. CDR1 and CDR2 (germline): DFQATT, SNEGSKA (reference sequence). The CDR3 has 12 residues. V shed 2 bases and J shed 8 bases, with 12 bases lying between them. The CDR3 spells CSARNRQFGYTF. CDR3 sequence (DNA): TGCAGTGCTAGAAACCGGCAGTTCGGCTACACCTTC.

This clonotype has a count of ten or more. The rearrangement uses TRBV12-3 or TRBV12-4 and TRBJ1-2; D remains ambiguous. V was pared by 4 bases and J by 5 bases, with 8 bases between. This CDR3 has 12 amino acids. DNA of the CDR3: TGTGCCAGCAGTTACGGCCCATATGGCTACACCTTC. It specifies CASSYGPYGYTF.

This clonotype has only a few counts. Here the CDR3 reads CASSADGPYEQYF. CDR3 nucleotides: TGTGCCAGCAGCGCGGACGGGCCCTACGAGCAGTACTTC. The V gene is TRBV9, the J gene TRBJ2-7; D uncertain. The CDR3 runs to 13 residues. Per germline, CDR1 SGDLS and CDR2 YYNGEE. Between the trimmed V and J ends, which lost 3 bases and 2 bases, there was a span of 9 bases.